This is a list of T cell receptor beta chains from one sample in a study of sequential checkpoint blockade in melanoma. The data were produced by immunoSEQ multiplex PCR, yet TCRdb's version contains in-frame clones alone and is incomplete. This sample carries about 17,000 clones, less than 75% of them seen once, and the ten largest clones take more than 9.5%. The sample consisted of CD8+ T cells sorted from blood (inferred from file names), taken from a patient given nivolumab and ipilimumab in sequence. These receptors came from a human donor with melanoma. Each CDR3 is given with its conserved first and last residue. D genes are given only for firm matches. Part of the rows lack a size; the others show once, few, many or a class for expanded clones.

D | size | J | V | CDR3 | DNA
TRBD1 | - | TRBJ1-1 | TRBV9 | CASSVWDRGLSEAFF | TGTGCCAGCAGCGTGTGGGACAGGGGGCTATCTGAAGCTTTCTTT
- | few | TRBJ1-3 | TRBV18 | CASSPLPGASSGNTIYF | TGTGCCAGCTCACCACTGCCAGGGGCGAGCTCTGGAAACACCATATATTTT
- | - | TRBJ1-2 | TRBV4-1 | CASSQETAGRGYTF | TGCGCCAGCAGCCAAGAGACGGCAGGGCGCGGCTACACCTTC
TRBD2 | few | TRBJ2-7 | TRBV10-3 | CAISEGGLAREQYF | TGTGCCATCAGTGAAGGGGGACTAGCCCGCGAGCAGTACTTC
TRBD1 | few | TRBJ1-3 | TRBV9 | CASSGGTDSGNTIYF | TGTGCCAGCAGCGGTGGGACAGACTCTGGAAACACCATATATTTT
- | - | TRBJ2-2 | TRBV19 | CASSITGIPGELFF | TGTGCCAGTAGTATAACAGGGATCCCCGGGGAGCTGTTTTTT
TRBD1 | - | TRBJ2-3 | TRBV2 | CASSDRGRETDTQYF | TGTGCCAGCAGTGACAGGGGGCGCGAGACAGATACGCAGTATTTT
TRBD1 | - | TRBJ1-2 | TRBV11-2 | CASTIKPSLTGSGYTF | TGTGCCAGCACCATAAAGCCCTCTTTGACAGGGTCTGGCTACACCTTC
- | - | TRBJ1-3 | TRBV9 | CATQGSGNTIYF | TGTGCCACCCAGGGCTCTGGAAACACCATATATTTT
TRBD1 | - | TRBJ1-6 | TRBV6-1 | CASRRQGNSPLHF | TGTGCCAGCAGAAGACAGGGAAATTCACCCCTCCACTTT
TRBD2 | - | TRBJ2-7 | TRBV28 | CASRLAGGPPEQYF | TGTGCCAGCAGGCTAGCGGGAGGGCCGCCCGAGCAGTACTTC
TRBD1 | - | TRBJ1-2 | TRBV14 | CATQTGVNYGYTF | TGTGCCACTCAGACAGGGGTTAACTATGGCTACACCTTC
- | - | TRBJ1-2 | TRBV7-2 | CASSPPQQGNYGYTF | TGTGCCAGCAGCCCCCCACAACAGGGAAACTATGGCTACACCTTC
TRBD2 | - | TRBJ2-2 | TRBV6-5 | CASNLRGEAGELFF | TGTGCCAGCAACTTACGGGGGGAGGCCGGGGAGCTGTTTTTT
- | - | TRBJ2-1 | TRBV6-5 | CASSSGTGGYEQFF | TGTGCCAGCAGCTCCGGGACTGGGGGATATGAGCAGTTCTTC
TRBD2 | once | TRBJ2-7 | TRBV30 | CAWVGLAAERYF | TGTGCCTGGGTGGGACTAGCGGCGGAGCGTTACTTC
- | medium-sized | TRBJ1-1 | TRBV5-6 | CASSLEGLMNTEAFF | TGTGCCAGCAGCTTGGAGGGGTTAATGAACACTGAAGCTTTCTTT
- | - | TRBJ1-2 | TRBV9 | CASSPNTVGVYGYTF | TGTGCCAGCAGCCCCAATACCGTCGGAGTGTATGGCTACACCTTC
TRBD1 | - | TRBJ1-6 | TRBV27 | CASSSGQGRYQSNSPLHF | TGTGCCAGCAGTTCCGGACAGGGAAGATATCAGTCGAATTCACCCCTCCACTTT
TRBD2 | - | TRBJ2-1 | TRBV27 | CASSLLASGNGHNEQFF | TGTGCCAGCAGTTTATTGGCTAGCGGGAACGGCCACAATGAGCAGTTCTTC
- | - | TRBJ2-3 | TRBV7-8 | CASSLGRAGGHLKAGTQYF | TGTGCCAGCAGCTTAGGAAGGGCAGGCGGCCACCTAAAGGCGGGTACGCAGTATTTT
TRBD2 | - | TRBJ2-1 | TRBV5-6 | CASSPTSGGAGNEQFF | TGTGCCAGCAGCCCGACTAGCGGGGGGGCCGGGAATGAGCAGTTCTTC
TRBD1 | - | TRBJ2-3 | TRBV4-3 | CASSLRTGIYTDTQYF | TGCGCCAGCAGCCTCCGGACAGGTATCTACACAGATACGCAGTATTTT
- | - | TRBJ1-1 | TRBV6-1 | CASSWNLGAEAFF | TGTGCCAGCAGTTGGAATCTGGGGGCCGAAGCTTTCTTT
- | few | TRBJ2-5 | TRBV2 | CASSARDTYQETQYF | TGTGCCAGCAGTGCCCGGGACACGTACCAAGAGACCCAGTACTTC
- | - | TRBJ2-1 | TRBV27 | CASRTDYNEQFF | TGTGCCAGCAGGACAGACTACAATGAGCAGTTCTTC
- | - | TRBJ2-5 | TRBV7-2 | CASSLSPGETQYF | TGTGCCAGCAGCTTATCACCGGGGGAGACCCAGTACTTC
TRBD1 | - | TRBJ1-1 | TRBV2 | CASSDWGDSRGRKDMNTEAFF | TGTGCCAGCAGTGACTGGGGGGACTCCAGGGGGCGTAAGGACATGAACACTGAAGCTTTCTTT
- | - | TRBJ1-5 | TRBV27 | CASSLSAAGLGNQPQHF | TGTGCCAGCAGTTTATCAGCCGCGGGGCTGGGCAATCAGCCCCAGCATTTT
- | - | TRBJ1-2 | TRBV9 | CASSVDVRDPEGGVGYTF | TGTGCCAGCAGCGTAGATGTCAGGGACCCCGAGGGAGGAGTTGGCTACACCTTC
- | once | TRBJ1-1 | TRBV6-5 | CASSYNRVPAFF | TGTGCCAGCAGTTACAATCGGGTCCCCGCTTTCTTT
- | medium-sized | TRBJ1-2 | TRBV5-3 | CARSPFERRYGYTF | TGTGCCAGAAGCCCTTTCGAAAGGAGGTATGGCTACACCTTC
TRBD2 | - | TRBJ2-5 | TRBV5-1 | CASSLAAREVQETQYF | TGCGCCAGCAGCTTGGCCGCGCGGGAGGTACAAGAGACCCAGTACTTC
TRBD1 | few | TRBJ1-2 | TRBV7-8 | CASSPPLTGYYGYTF | TGTGCCAGCAGCCCGCCCTTGACAGGGTACTATGGCTACACCTTC
- | - | TRBJ2-7 | TRBV2 | CASSEGGGEDEQYF | TGTGCCAGCAGTGAAGGAGGGGGGGAGGACGAGCAGTACTTC
TRBD2 | - | TRBJ2-5 | TRBV7-9 | CASKGLVETQYF | TGTGCCAGCAAGGGACTAGTAGAGACCCAGTACTTC
- | - | TRBJ1-4 | TRBV6-5 | CASSYGSGAGTKLFF | TGTGCCAGCAGTTACGGCAGCGGGGCTGGGACAAAACTGTTTTTT
TRBD2 | - | TRBJ2-3 | TRBV30 | CAWSKRGGTDTQYF | TGTGCCTGGAGTAAACGGGGGGGCACAGATACGCAGTATTTT
- | - | TRBJ1-5 | TRBV27 | CASSLLPPDTGQRPQHF | TGTGCCAGCAGTTTACTTCCCCCGGACACCGGACAGAGACCCCAGCATTTT
TRBD1 | - | TRBJ1-5 | TRBV9 | CASSAGQGSERPQHF | TGTGCCAGCAGCGCGGGACAGGGATCGGAGAGGCCCCAGCATTTT
TRBD1 | - | TRBJ2-3 | TRBV6-6 | CASSYTPGQGADTQYF | TGTGCCAGCAGTTACACGCCGGGACAGGGAGCAGATACGCAGTATTTT
TRBD2 | - | TRBJ2-7 | TRBV7-2 | CASSLVRSGVSYEQYF | TGTGCCAGCAGCTTGGTGCGCAGCGGGGTCTCCTACGAGCAGTACTTC
- | - | TRBJ2-7 | TRBV7-9 | CASSHVGGRTYEQYF | TGTGCCAGCAGCCACGTGGGGGGAAGGACCTACGAGCAGTACTTC